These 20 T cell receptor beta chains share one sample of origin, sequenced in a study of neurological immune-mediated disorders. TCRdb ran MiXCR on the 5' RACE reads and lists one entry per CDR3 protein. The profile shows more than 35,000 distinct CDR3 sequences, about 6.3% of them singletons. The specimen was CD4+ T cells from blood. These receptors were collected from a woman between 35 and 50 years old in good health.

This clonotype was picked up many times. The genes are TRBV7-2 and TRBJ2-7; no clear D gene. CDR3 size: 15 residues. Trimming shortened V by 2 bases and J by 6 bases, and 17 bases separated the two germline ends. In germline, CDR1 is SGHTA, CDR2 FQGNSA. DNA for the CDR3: TGTGCCAGCAGCTTATTGGGCGGAGCCCCCCCCGAGCAGTACTTC. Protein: CASSLLGGAPPEQYF.

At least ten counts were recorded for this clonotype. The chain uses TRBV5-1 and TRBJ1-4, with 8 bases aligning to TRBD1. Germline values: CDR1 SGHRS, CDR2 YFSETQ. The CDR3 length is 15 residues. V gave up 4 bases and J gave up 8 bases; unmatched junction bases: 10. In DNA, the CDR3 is TGCGCCAGCAGCGGCTCGACAGGGGATGGAGAAAAACTGTTTTTT. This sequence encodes CASSGSTGDGEKLFF.

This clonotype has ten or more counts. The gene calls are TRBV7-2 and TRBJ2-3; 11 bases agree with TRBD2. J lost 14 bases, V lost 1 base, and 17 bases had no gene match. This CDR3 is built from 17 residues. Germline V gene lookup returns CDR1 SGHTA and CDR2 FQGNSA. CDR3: CASSLDPLLAGEGLRYF. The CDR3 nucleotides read TGTGCCAGCAGCTTAGACCCCCTACTAGCGGGGGAGGGTTTACGGTATTTT.

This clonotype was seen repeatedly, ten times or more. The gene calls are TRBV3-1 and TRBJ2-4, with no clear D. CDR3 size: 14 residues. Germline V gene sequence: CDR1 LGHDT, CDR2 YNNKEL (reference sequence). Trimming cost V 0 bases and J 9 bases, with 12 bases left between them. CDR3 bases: TGTGCCAGCAGCCAAGAGGCAGGTTTTACCATTCAGTACTTC. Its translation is CASSQEAGFTIQYF. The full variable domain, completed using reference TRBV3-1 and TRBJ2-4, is DTAVSQTPKYLVTQMGNDKSIKCEQNLGHDTMYWYKQDSKKFLKIMFSYNNKELIINETVPNRFSPKSPDKAHLNLHINSLELGDSAVYFCASSQEAGFTIQYFGAGTRLSVL.

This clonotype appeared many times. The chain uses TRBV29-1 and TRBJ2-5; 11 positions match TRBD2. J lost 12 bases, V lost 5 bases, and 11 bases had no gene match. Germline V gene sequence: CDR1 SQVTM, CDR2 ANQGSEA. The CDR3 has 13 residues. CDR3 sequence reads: CSVNWRLAGSEYF. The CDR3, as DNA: TGCAGCGTTAACTGGCGACTAGCGGGATCGGAGTACTTC.

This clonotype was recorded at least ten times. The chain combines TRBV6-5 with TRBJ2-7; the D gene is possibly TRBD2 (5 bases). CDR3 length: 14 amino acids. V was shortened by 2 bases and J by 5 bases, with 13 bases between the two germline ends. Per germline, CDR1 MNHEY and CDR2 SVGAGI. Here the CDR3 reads CASSYTLAADEQYF. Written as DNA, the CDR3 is TGTGCCAGCAGTTACACGCTAGCCGCGGACGAGCAGTACTTC.

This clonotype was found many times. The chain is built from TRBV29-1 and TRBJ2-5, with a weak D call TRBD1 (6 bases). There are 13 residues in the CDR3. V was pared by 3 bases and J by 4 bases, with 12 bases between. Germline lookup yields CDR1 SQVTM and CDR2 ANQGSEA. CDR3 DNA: TGCAGCGTTGAGTTGGGGGCGGGAGAGACCCAGTACTTC. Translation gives CSVELGAGETQYF.

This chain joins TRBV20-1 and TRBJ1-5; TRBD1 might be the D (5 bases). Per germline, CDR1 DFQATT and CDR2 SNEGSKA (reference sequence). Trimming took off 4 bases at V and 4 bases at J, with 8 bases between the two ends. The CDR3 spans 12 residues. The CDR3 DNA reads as TGCAGTGCTACCAGGGCTAATCAGCCCCAGCATTTT. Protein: CSATRANQPQHF.

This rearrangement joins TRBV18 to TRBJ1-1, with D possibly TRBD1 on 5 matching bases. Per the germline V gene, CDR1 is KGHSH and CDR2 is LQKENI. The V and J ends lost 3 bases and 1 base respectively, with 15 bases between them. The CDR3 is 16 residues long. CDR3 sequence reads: CASSPGAPGTNTEAFF. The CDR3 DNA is TGTGCCAGCTCACCCGGAGCCCCAGGGACGAACACTGAAGCTTTCTTT.

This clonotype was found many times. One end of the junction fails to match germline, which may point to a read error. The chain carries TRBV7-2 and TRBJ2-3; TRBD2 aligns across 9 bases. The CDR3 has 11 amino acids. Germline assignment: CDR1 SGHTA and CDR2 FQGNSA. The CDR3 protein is CASSPRGLANF. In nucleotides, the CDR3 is TGTGCCAGCAGCCCCCGTGGACTAGCGAATTTT. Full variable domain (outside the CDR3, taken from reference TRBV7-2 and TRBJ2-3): GAGVSQSPSNKVTEKGKDVELRCDPISGHTALYWYRQSLGQGLEFLIYFQGNSAPDKSGLPSDRFSAERTGGSVSTLTIQRTQQEDSAVYLCASSPRGLANFGPGTRLTVL.

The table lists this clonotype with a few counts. The CDR3 coding sequence is TGTGCCTGGAGGGGAGATACGCAGTATTTT. This gives the protein CAWRGDTQYF. V and J are TRBV30 and TRBJ2-3; no clear D. This CDR3 contains 10 residues. Germline CDR1 and CDR2: GTSNPN and SVGIG (reference sequence). Trimming pared 3 bases from V and 5 bases from J, leaving 3 bases between.

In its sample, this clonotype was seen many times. CDR3 sequence (DNA): TGTGCCAGCAGCTCGCAAGAAGGGGACGGGGAGCTGTTTTTT. This sequence encodes CASSSQEGDGELFF. The chain recombines TRBV7-2 with TRBJ2-2; D may be TRBD1 (5 bases). The CDR3 is 14 residues long. Germline V lookup: CDR1 SGHTA, CDR2 FQGNSA. The V end lost 4 bases, the J end lost 7 bases, and 13 bases lay between the germline ends. The full variable domain, with the rest looked up from reference TRBV7-2 and TRBJ2-2, is GAGVSQSPSNKVTEKGKDVELRCDPISGHTALYWYRQSLGQGLEFLIYFQGNSAPDKSGLPSDRFSAERTGGSVSTLTIQRTQQEDSAVYLCASSSQEGDGELFFGEGSRLTVL.

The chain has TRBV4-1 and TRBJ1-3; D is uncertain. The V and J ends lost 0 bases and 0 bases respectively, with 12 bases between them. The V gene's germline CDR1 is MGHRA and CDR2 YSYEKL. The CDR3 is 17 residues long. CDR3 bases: TGCGCCAGCAGCCAAGATCCTCCAGATTTCTCTGGAAACACCATATATTTT. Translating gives CASSQDPPDFSGNTIYF.

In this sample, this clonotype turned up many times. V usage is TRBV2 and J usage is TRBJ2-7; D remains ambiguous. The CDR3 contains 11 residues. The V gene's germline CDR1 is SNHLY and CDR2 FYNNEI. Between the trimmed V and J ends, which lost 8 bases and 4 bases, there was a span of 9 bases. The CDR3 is CASLVGYEQYF. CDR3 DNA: TGTGCCAGCCTTGTGGGATACGAGCAGTACTTC.

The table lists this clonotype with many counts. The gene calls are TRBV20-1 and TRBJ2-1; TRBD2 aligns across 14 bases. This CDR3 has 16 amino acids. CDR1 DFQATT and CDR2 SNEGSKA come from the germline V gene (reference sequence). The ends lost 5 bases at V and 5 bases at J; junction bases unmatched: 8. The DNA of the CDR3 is TGCAGTGCTTTCCCGGCGACTAGCGGGAGGGACAATGAGCAGTTCTTC. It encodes CSAFPATSGRDNEQFF.

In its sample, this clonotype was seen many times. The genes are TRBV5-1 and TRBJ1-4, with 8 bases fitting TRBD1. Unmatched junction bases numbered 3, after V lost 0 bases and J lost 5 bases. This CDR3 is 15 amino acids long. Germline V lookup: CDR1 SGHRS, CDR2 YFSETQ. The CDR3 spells CASSLDGTGNEKLFF. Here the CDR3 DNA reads TGCGCCAGCAGCTTGGACGGGACAGGAAATGAAAAACTGTTTTTT.

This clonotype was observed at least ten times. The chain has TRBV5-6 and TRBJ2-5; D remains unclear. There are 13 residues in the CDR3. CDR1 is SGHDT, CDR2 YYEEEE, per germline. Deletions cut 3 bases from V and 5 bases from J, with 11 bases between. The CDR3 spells CASSSRVGETQYF. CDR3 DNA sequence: TGTGCCAGCAGCTCTAGGGTTGGTGAGACCCAGTACTTC. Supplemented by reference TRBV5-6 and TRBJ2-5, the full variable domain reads DAGVTQSPTHLIKTRGQQVTLRCSPKSGHDTVSWYQQALGQGPQFIFQYYEEEERQRGNFPDRFSGHQFPNYSSELNVNALLLGDSALYLCASSSRVGETQYFGPGTRLLVL.

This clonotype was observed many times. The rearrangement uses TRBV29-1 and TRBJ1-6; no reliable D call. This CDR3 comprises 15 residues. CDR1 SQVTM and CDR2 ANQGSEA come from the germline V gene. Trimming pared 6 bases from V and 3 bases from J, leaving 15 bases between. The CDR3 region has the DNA TGCAGCGTCCAGGAAGGCAGCATCTATAATTCACCCCTCCACTTT. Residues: CSVQEGSIYNSPLHF.

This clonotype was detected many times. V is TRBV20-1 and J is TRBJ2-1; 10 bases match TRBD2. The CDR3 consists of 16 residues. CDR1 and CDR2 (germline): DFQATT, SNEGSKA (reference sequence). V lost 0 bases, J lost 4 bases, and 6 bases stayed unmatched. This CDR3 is CSAREDLAGEYNEQFF. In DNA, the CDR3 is TGCAGTGCTAGAGAAGACCTAGCGGGAGAATACAATGAGCAGTTCTTC.

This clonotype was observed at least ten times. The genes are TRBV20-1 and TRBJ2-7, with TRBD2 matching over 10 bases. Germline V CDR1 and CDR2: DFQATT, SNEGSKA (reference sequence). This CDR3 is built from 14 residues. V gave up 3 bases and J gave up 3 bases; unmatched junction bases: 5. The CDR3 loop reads CSASPLAGVYEQYF. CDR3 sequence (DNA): TGCAGTGCTAGTCCTCTAGCGGGAGTCTACGAGCAGTACTTC.